The subject of this entry is one T cell receptor (beta chain). Its antigen is currently unknown. V was pared by 1 base and J by 8 bases, with 14 bases between. Per the germline V gene, CDR1 is LNHDA and CDR2 is SQIVND (reference sequence). CDR3 size: 14 residues. Generated by immunoSEQ multiplex PCR, the TCRdb table keeps only in-frame clones and is missing some. The table lists more than 95,000 clones, more than 85% of them singletons, with roughly 1% in the top ten. The data stem from a study of graft-versus-host responses after intestinal transplantation. Study information: Tacrolimus and steroids were given for 2 to 3 years to all recipients after anti-thymocyte globulin induction. The study, taken as a whole, reports: Recipient marrow harbored GvH clones, some of which surfaced first in ileum or blood. There was an association between peak levels of circulating GvH clones and early post-transplant HvG declines. Allografts of patients with graft-donor T cell macrochimerism showed high graft-versus-host to host-versus-graft clone ratios.

The source of this sequence is a human donor who received an intestinal transplant. The material was unstimulated CD4+ T cells sorted from spleen or lymph node cells, obtained before intestinal transplant. The chain couples TRBV19 to TRBJ1-1; weak D call: TRBD1 (5 bases). For the CDR3, the DNA is TGTGCCAGTAGTATAGGACAGCACGTGGCCGAAGCTTTCTTT. This translates into CASSIGQHVAEAFF.